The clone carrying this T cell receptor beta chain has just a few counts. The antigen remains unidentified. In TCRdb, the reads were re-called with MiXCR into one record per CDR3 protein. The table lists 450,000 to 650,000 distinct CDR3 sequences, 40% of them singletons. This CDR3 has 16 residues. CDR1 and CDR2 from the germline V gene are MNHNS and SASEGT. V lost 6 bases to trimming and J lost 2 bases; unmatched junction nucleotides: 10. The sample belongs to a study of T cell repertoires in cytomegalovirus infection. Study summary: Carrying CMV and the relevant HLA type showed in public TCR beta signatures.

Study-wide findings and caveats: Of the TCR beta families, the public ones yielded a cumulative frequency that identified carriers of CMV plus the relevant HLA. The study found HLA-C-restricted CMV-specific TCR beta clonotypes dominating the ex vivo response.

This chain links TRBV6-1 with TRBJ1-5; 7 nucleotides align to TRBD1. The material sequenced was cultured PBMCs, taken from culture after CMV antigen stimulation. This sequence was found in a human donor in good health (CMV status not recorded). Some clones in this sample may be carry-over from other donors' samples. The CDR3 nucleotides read TGTGCCAGCAGCCAGGACAGGCGACGGGGCAATCAGCCCCAGCATTTT. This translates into CASSQDRRRGNQPQHF.